The present entry profiles one T cell receptor (beta chain) with its context. The time point here: after trial treatment. The treatment is: LDRT plus nivolumab, ipilimumab, low-dose cyclophosphamide and aspirin (RACIN trial). Nivolumab, ipilimumab, aspirin, low-dose cyclophosphamide and low-dose radiotherapy were given to donors. This sample was included in a study of low-dose radiotherapy and immunotherapy resistance in tumors. V lost 0 bases to trimming and J lost 1 base, with 9 bases between them. Germline V gene data show CDR1 as LGHDT and CDR2 as YNNKEL (reference sequence). The length of the CDR3 is 15 residues. Gene-specific TRAV and TRBV primers were used for first-strand cDNA, covering alpha and beta chains. Using a constant-region primer together with a V-primer adapter, TCRs were subjected to about 20 PCR cycles of amplification. TCRdb redid the calling of the reads with MiXCR, one entry per CDR3 protein. The sample yields just over 90,000 distinct CDR3 sequences, more than 20% seen once.

The sample was PBMCs, taken after low-dose radiotherapy plus immunotherapy. The receptor was isolated from a female donor with ovarian cancer. The V and J genes are TRBV3-1 and TRBJ1-2; possible D gene TRBD1, 6 bases. The DNA of the CDR3 is TGTGCCAGCAGCCAAGAGACAGGAGATAACTATGGCTACACCTTC. Protein: CASSQETGDNYGYTF. Filled out from reference TRBV3-1 and TRBJ1-2, the complete variable domain reads DTAVSQTPKYLVTQMGNDKSIKCEQNLGHDTMYWYKQDSKKFLKIMFSYNNKELIINETVPNRFSPKSPDKAHLNLHINSLELGDSAVYFCASSQETGDNYGYTFGSGTRLTVV.